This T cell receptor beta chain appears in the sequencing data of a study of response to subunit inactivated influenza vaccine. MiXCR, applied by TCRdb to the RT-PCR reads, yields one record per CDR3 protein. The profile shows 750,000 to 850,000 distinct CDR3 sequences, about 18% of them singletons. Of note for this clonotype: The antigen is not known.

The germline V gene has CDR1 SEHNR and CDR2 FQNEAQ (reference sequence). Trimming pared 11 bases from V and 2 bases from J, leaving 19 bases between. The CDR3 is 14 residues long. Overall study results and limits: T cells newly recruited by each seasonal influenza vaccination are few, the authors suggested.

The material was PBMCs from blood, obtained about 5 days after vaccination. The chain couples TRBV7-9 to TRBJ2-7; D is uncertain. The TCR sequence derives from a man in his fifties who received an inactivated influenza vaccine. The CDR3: CAVAPTHSPYEQYF. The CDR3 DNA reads TGTGCCGTTGCCCCGACTCACTCCCCCTACGAGCAGTACTTC.